This T cell receptor beta chain was identified in a study of T cell repertoires in cytomegalovirus infection. This clonotype was observed many times. Antigen: not known. Germline CDR1 SGHTA, CDR2 FQGNSA. This CDR3 spans 13 amino acids. Trimming took 3 bases from V and 6 from J, leaving 11 bases between them. TCRdb called the reads again in MiXCR, with one record for every CDR3 protein. The repertoire holds hundreds of thousands of distinct CDR3 sequences, roughly a third seen once, with 18% in the top ten. The rearrangement joins TRBV7-2 to TRBJ1-2; TRBD1 is a possible D gene (6 bases). Sequences were derived from cultured PBMCs, sampled from culture after CMV antigen stimulation. The sequence derives from a human donor in good health (CMV status not recorded). Some clones in this sample may be carry-over from other donors' samples. Here the CDR3 DNA reads TGTGCCAGCAGCTTCGGGGCAGGGGATGGCTACACCTTC. It specifies CASSFGAGDGYTF.